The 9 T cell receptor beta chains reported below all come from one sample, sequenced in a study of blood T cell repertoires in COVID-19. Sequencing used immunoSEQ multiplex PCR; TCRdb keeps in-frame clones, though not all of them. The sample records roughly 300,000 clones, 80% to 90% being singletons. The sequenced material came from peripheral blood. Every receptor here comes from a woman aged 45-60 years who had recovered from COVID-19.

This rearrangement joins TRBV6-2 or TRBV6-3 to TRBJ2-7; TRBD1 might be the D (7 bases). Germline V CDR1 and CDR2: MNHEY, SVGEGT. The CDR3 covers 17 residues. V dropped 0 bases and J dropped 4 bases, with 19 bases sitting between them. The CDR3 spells CASSYSSAGQKLYEQYF. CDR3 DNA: TGTGCCAGCAGTTACTCTAGCGCGGGACAGAAATTATACGAGCAGTACTTC.

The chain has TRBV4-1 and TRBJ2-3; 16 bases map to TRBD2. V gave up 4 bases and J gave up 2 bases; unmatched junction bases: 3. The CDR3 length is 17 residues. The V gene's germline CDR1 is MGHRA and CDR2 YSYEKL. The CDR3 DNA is TGCGCCAGCAGCCCGGGACTAGCGGGGGGGCTCACAGATACGCAGTATTTT. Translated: CASSPGLAGGLTDTQYF.

Here the CDR3 DNA reads TGTGCCAGCAGCTTGGGAGGGGGCATGTACCCTGGGGCCCAGTACTTC. It translates to CASSLGGGMYPGAQYF. V usage is TRBV5-4 and J usage is TRBJ2-5; 7 bases agree with TRBD1. Germline trimming cut 0 bases from V and 9 bases from J; bases unmatched to any gene: 14. This CDR3 spans 16 amino acids. Germline CDR1 reads SGHNT; CDR2 reads YYREEE (reference sequence). Full variable domain (outside the CDR3, taken from reference TRBV5-4 and TRBJ2-5): ETGVTQSPTHLIKTRGQQVTLRCSSQSGHNTVSWYQQALGQGPQFIFQYYREEENGRGNFPPRFSGLQFPNYSSELNVNALELDDSALYLCASSLGGGMYPGAQYFGPGTRLLVL.

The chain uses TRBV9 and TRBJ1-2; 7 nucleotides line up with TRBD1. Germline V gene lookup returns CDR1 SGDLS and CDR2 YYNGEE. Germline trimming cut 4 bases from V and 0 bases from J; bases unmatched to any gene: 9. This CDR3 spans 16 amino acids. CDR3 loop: CASSPSTGRANYGYTF. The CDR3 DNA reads TGTGCCAGCAGCCCATCGACAGGGAGAGCTAACTATGGCTACACCTTC.

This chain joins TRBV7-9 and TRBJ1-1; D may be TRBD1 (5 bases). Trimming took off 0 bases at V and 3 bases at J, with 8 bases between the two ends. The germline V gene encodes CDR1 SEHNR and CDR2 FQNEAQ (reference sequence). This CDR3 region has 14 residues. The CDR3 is CASSLAGAYTEAFF. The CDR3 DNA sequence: TGTGCCAGCAGCTTAGCTGGGGCATACACTGAAGCTTTCTTT. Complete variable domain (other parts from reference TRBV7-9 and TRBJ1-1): DTGVSQNPRHKITKRGQNVTFRCDPISEHNRLYWYRQTLGQGPEFLTYFQNEAQLEKSRLLSDRFSAERPKGSFSTLEIQRTEQGDSAMYLCASSLAGAYTEAFFGQGTRLTVV.

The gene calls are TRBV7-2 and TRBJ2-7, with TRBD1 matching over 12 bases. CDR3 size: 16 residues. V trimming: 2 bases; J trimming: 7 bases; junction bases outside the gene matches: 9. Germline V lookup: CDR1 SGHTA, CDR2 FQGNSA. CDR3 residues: CASSLLWDRGRWEQYF. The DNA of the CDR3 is TGTGCCAGCAGCTTACTCTGGGACAGGGGGCGTTGGGAGCAGTACTTC.

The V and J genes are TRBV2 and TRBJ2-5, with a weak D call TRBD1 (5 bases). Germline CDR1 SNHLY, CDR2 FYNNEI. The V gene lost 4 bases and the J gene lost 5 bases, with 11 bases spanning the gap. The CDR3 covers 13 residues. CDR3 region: CASSGARGETQYF. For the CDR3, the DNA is TGTGCCAGCAGTGGAGCTAGGGGCGAGACCCAGTACTTC.

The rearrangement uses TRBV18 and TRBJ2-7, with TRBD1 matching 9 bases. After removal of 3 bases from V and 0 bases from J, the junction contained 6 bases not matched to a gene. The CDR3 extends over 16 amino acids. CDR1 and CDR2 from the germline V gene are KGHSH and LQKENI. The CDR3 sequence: CASSPPGQGPSYEQYF. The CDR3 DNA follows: TGTGCCAGCTCACCTCCGGGACAGGGACCCTCCTACGAGCAGTACTTC. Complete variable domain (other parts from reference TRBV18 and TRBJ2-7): NAGVMQNPRHLVRRRGQEARLRCSPMKGHSHVYWYRQLPEEGLKFMVYLQKENIIDESGMPKERFSAEFPKEGPSILRIQQVVRGDSAAYFCASSPPGQGPSYEQYFGPGTRLTVT.

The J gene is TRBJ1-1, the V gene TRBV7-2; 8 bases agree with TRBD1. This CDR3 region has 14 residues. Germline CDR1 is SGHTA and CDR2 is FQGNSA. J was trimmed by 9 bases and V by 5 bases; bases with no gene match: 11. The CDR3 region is CASSMGQDPSQAFF. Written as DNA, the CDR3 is TGTGCCAGCAGCATGGGACAGGACCCAAGTCAAGCTTTCTTT.